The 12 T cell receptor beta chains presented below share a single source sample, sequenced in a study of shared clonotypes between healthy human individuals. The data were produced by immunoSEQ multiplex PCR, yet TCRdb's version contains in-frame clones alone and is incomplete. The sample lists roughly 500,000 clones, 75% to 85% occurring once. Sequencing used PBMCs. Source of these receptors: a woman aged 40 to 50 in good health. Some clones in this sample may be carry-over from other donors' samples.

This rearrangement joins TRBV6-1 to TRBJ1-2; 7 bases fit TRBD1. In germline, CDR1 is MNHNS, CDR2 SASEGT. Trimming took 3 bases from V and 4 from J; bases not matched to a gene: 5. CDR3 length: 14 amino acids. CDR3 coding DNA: TGTGCCAGCAGTGACCCAACAGGGGCCTATGGCTACACCTTC. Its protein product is CASSDPTGAYGYTF.

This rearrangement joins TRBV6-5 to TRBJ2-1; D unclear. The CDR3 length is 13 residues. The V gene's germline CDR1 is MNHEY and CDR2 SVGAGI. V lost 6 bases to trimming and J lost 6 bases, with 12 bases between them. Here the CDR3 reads CASSRTTGNEQFF. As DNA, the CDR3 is TGTGCCAGCAGCCGTACTACTGGCAATGAGCAGTTCTTC.

CDR3 amino acids: CASSLDTGPNYGYTF. The CDR3 region has the DNA TGCGCCAGCAGCTTGGATACGGGCCCCAACTATGGCTACACCTTC. The chain combines TRBV5-1 with TRBJ1-2; D is uncertain. The CDR3 covers 15 residues. The germline CDR1 and CDR2 sequences are SGHRS and YFSETQ. V lost 0 bases to trimming and J lost 2 bases, with 11 bases between them.

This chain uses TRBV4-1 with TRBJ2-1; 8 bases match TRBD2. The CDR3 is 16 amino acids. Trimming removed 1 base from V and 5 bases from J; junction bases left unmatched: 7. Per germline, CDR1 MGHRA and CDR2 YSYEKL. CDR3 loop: CASSQVRTSGNNEQFF. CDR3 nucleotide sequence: TGCGCCAGCAGCCAAGTACGAACTAGCGGCAACAATGAGCAGTTCTTC.

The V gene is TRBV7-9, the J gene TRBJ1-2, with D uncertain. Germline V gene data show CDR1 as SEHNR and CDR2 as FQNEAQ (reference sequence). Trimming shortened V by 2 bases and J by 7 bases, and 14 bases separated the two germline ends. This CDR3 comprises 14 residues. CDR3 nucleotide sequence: TGTGCCAGCAGCTTAATACGTGGGCCGGGTGGCTACACCTTC. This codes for CASSLIRGPGGYTF.

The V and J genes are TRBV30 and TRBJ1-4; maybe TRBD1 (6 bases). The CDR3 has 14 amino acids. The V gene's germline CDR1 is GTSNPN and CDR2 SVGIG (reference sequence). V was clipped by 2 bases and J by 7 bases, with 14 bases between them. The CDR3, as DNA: TGTGCCTGGAGTAACGGGGGCGGGGGTGAAAAACTGTTTTTT. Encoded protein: CAWSNGGGGEKLFF.

CDR3 loop: CASVRDSNTGELFF. The CDR3 coding sequence is TGTGCCAGCGTCCGGGACAGCAACACCGGGGAGCTGTTTTTT. This rearrangement joins TRBV6-6 to TRBJ2-2; 7 nucleotides agree with TRBD1. V gave up 8 bases and J gave up 2 bases; unmatched junction bases: 5. This CDR3 spans 14 amino acids. Germline V CDR1 and CDR2: MNHNY, SVGAGI (reference sequence).

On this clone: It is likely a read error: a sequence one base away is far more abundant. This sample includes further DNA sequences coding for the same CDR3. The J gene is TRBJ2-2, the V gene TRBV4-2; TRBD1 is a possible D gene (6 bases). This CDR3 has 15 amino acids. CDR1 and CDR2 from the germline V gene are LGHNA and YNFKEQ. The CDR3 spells CASSASGQNTGELFF. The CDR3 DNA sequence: TGTGCCAGCAGCGCATCAGGACAGAACACCGGGGAGCTGTTCTTT.

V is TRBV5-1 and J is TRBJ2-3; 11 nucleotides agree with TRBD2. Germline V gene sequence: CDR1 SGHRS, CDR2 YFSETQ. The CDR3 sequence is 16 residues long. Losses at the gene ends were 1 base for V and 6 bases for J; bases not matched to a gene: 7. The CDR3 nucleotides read TGCGCCAGCAGCTTGAGGGGACTAGCGGTTGGGGATACGCAGTATTTT. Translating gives CASSLRGLAVGDTQYF.

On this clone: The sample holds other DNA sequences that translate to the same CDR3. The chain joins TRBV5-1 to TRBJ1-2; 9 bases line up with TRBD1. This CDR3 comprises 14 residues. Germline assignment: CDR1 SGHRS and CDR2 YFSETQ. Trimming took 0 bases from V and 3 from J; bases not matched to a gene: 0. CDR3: CASSLGQGDYGYTF. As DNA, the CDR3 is TGCGCCAGCAGCTTGGGACAGGGGGACTATGGCTACACCTTC. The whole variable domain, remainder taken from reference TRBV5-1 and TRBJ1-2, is KAGVTQTPRYLIKTRGQQVTLSCSPISGHRSVSWYQQTPGQGLQFLFEYFSETQRNKGNFPGRFSGRQFSNSRSEMNVSTLELGDSALYLCASSLGQGDYGYTFGSGTRLTVV.

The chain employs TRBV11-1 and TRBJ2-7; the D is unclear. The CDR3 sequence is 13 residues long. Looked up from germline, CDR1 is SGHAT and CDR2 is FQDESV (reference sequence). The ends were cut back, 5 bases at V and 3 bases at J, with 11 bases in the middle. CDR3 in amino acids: CASSPGLNYEQYF. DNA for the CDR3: TGTGCCAGCAGCCCAGGTTTAAACTACGAGCAGTACTTC.

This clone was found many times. The CDR3 DNA sequence: TGTGCCAGCAGTGAAGATGTTCTGTCGGGCTCCTACGAGCAGTACTTC. Its translation: CASSEDVLSGSYEQYF. The genes are TRBV6-1 and TRBJ2-7; D gene unclear. The CDR3 is 16 amino acids. The V gene lost 1 base and the J gene lost 0 bases, with 13 bases spanning the gap. CDR1 MNHNS and CDR2 SASEGT come from the germline V gene.